The sequence of this T cell receptor beta chain was determined in a study of yellow fever vaccine responses in identical twins. Germline V lookup: CDR1 MNHEY, CDR2 SVGEGT. CDR3 length: 13 amino acids. V was shortened by 3 bases and J by 10 bases, with 13 bases between the two germline ends. Study findings and constraints: Vaccine-induced T cell responses in twins were reportedly observed to appear partly convergent, partly personalized.

On this clonotype: Its antigen is currently unknown.

TCRdb re-derived calls from the RT-PCR reads in MiXCR, one entry per CDR3 protein. The repertoire holds roughly 1,500 distinct CDR3 sequences, nearly 90% seen once, with 4% to 5% in the top ten. The TCR originated in a woman aged 18-29 years who received the yellow fever vaccine. The chain recombines TRBV6-2 or TRBV6-3 with TRBJ2-1; the D is unclear. Sample: T cells from blood (PBMCs), unsorted or a sorted subset (not recorded which), taken before or after yellow fever vaccination (not recorded which). CDR3 DNA: TGTGCCAGCAGTTATAGTATTATCGGGGAGCAGTTCTTC. Encoded protein: CASSYSIIGEQFF.